The T cell receptor beta chain under discussion was sequenced for a study of blood T cell repertoires in COVID-19. About the study: The United States, Italy and Spain provided the acute and convalescent COVID-19 samples. T cells, B-cell-depleted T cells, or PBMCs provided the cDNA or gDNA that served as material.

Per the study methods: Reference gene primers were amplified, and this amplification served to estimate nucleated cell counts. Measured with immunoSEQ multiplex PCR; TCRdb has only the in-frame clones, and not every one. The DNA was the basis for D and trimming; V, J and clone size are from that table. The table includes about 230,000 clones, around 83% detected once. The CDR3 consists of 14 residues. From germline, CDR1 is LNHNV and CDR2 YYDKDF (reference sequence). With regard to this clone: The junction and the germline gene differ at one end; a read error may be behind it. Other DNA sequences from this sample encode an identical CDR3 as well.

Sample: peripheral blood. The chain links TRBV15 to TRBJ1-4; 10 nucleotides agree with TRBD1. The source is a woman aged 50 to 65 with acute or convalescent COVID-19. CDR3 amino acids: CATSRDRGREKLFF. Here the CDR3 DNA reads TGTGCCACCAGCCGAGACAGGGGGCGTGAAAAACTGTTTTTT.